These 29 T cell receptor beta chains came from one sample sequenced in a study of T-cell memory formation after mild COVID-19 (dated by TCRdb to about 2021). Receptor libraries were prepared by 5' RACE. Instrument used: Illumina NovaSeq 6000. TCRdb reran the public reads through fastp at Q25 and MiXCR, keeping productive beta chains. Rows with one shared CDR3 protein collapse into an entry with the most common genes and DNA. This sample comprises about 82,000 distinct CDR3 sequences, roughly 13% of them detected only once. Of the sample, around two fifths is held by the ten largest clones. The sample was PBMCs or a T cell subset sorted from them (not recorded which). These receptor sequences come from a man younger than 30 who had mild COVID-19 (a few samples of this study predate the infection). The sample titles of this study are shuffled in the database, so cell type and time point are left out; the donor was told from shared clones.

This clonotype has just a few counts. V is TRBV7-8 and J is TRBJ2-5; the match to TRBD2 covers 14 bases. Germline V lookup: CDR1 SGHVS, CDR2 FQNEAQ. The length of the CDR3 is 17 residues. V dropped 5 bases and J dropped 7; count of bases not matched to a gene: 12. The CDR3, as DNA: TGTGCCAGCAGCCTACTAGAGGGACTAGCGGGGGTCGTGACCCAGTACTTC. Protein product: CASSLLEGLAGVVTQYF.

This clonotype was seen more than once but under ten times. The chain links TRBV19 to TRBJ2-1; 11 positions match TRBD2. CDR1 LNHDA and CDR2 SQIVND come from the germline V gene (reference sequence). V lost 3 bases, J lost 7 bases, and 5 bases stayed unmatched. The CDR3 contains 15 residues. As DNA, the CDR3 is TGTGCCAGTAGTATCCTAGCGGGGGGAAGGAATGAGCAGTTCTTC. As protein: CASSILAGGRNEQFF.

The chain uses TRBV12-3 or TRBV12-4 and TRBJ1-5; D is uncertain. The CDR3 runs to 15 residues. Trimming shortened V by 2 bases and J by 4 bases, and 12 bases separated the two germline ends. The CDR3 here is CASSLSRITNQPQHF. Written as DNA, the CDR3 is TGTGCCAGCAGTTTAAGTAGGATCACGAATCAGCCCCAGCATTTT.

V gene TRBV4-2 combines with J gene TRBJ2-6; D is unclear. This CDR3 has 16 residues. Trimming pared 0 bases from V and 0 bases from J, leaving 6 bases between. Germline CDR1 reads LGHNA; CDR2 reads YNFKEQ. The CDR3 region is CASSQDNNSGANVLTF. As DNA, the CDR3 is TGTGCCAGCAGCCAAGATAACAACTCTGGGGCCAACGTCCTGACTTTC.

This clonotype has more than one count but fewer than ten. The gene calls are TRBV4-1 and TRBJ2-7; tentative D call: TRBD1 (5 bases). CDR1 is MGHRA, CDR2 YSYEKL, per germline. The V gene lost 0 bases and the J gene lost 2 bases, with 11 bases spanning the gap. This CDR3 spans 15 amino acids. The DNA for the CDR3 is TGCGCCAGCAGCCAAGAGAGTTACAGGACCTACGAGCAGTACGTC. It encodes CASSQESYRTYEQYV.

With respect to this clonotype: One end of the junction fails to match germline, which may point to a read error. The chain employs TRBV9 and TRBJ2-1; 10 nucleotides align to TRBD1. The CDR3 is made up of 15 amino acids. Germline CDR1 SGDLS, CDR2 YYNGEE. CDR3 region: CASSLRDRGNNEQFF. CDR3 sequence (DNA): TGTGCCAGCAGCCTCCGGGACAGGGGTAACAACGAGCAGTTCTTC. The complete variable domain, with remaining parts taken from reference TRBV9 and TRBJ2-1, reads DSGVTQTPKHLITATGQRVTLRCSPRSGDLSVYWYQQSLDQGLQFLIQYYNGEERAKGNILERFSAQQFPDLHSELNLSSLELGDSALYFCASSLRDRGNNEQFFGPGTRLTVL.

This clonotype was detected many times. The rearrangement joins TRBV5-1 to TRBJ2-7, with D perhaps given as TRBD1 or TRBD2 (5 bases each). The germline V gene has CDR1 SGHRS and CDR2 YFSETQ. Trimming left V 4 bases short and J 7 bases short, with 30 bases between. The CDR3 is made up of 18 amino acids. The CDR3 loop reads CASSLTDPPGPSSGEQYF. The CDR3 nucleotides are TGCGCCAGCAGCCTGACGGACCCGCCGGGGCCCTCGTCGGGGGAGCAGTACTTC.

The genes are TRBV20-1 and TRBJ1-1; tentatively, D is TRBD1 (6 bases). CDR3 length: 13 amino acids. The germline gives CDR1 DFQATT, CDR2 SNEGSKA (reference sequence). Between the trimmed V and J ends, which lost 5 bases and 2 bases, there was a span of 12 bases. CDR3 sequence reads: CSAYQGINTEAFF. CDR3 DNA: TGCAGTGCTTATCAGGGGATCAACACTGAAGCTTTCTTT.

This clonotype was recorded a few times. V and J are TRBV20-1 and TRBJ2-1; unclear D gene. CDR1 and CDR2 (germline): DFQATT, SNEGSKA (reference sequence). The CDR3 sequence is 16 residues long. Trimming left V 6 bases short and J 0 bases short, with 18 bases between. The CDR3 loop reads CSAIGPSLSSYNEQFF. CDR3 nucleotides: TGCAGTGCGATCGGACCCAGCTTGAGCTCCTACAATGAGCAGTTCTTC.

The chain couples TRBV7-3 to TRBJ1-2; D not resolved. Trimming pared 3 bases from V and 6 bases from J, leaving 11 bases between. This CDR3 has 13 residues. In germline, CDR1 is SGHTA, CDR2 FQGTGA. DNA for the CDR3: TGTGCCAGCAGCTTCCCGGAACTCAATGGCTACACCTTC. This codes for CASSFPELNGYTF. The variable domain in full, completed from reference TRBV7-3 and TRBJ1-2, reads GAGVSQTPSNKVTEKGKYVELRCDPISGHTALYWYRQSLGQGPEFLIYFQGTGAADDSGLPNDRFFAVRPEGSVSTLKIQRTERGDSAVYLCASSFPELNGYTFGSGTRLTVV.

The J gene is TRBJ2-6, the V gene TRBV11-2; D is uncertain. Germline loops: CDR1 SGHAT, CDR2 FQNNGV. The CDR3 spans 18 residues. Between the trimmed V and J ends, which lost 1 base and 0 bases, there was a span of 13 bases. CDR3 amino acids: CASSLVPGSHSGANVLTF. CDR3 bases: TGTGCCAGCAGCTTAGTACCCGGGTCTCACTCTGGGGCCAACGTCCTGACTTTC.

This chain's CDR3 is CASSKTGGLEAEAFF. The DNA for the CDR3 is TGTGCCAGCTCAAAGACAGGGGGTTTGGAAGCTGAAGCTTTCTTT. V usage is TRBV18 and J usage is TRBJ1-1, with 9 bases fitting TRBD1. CDR3 length: 15 residues. In germline, CDR1 is KGHSH, CDR2 LQKENI. The J segment lost 6 bases and the V segment lost 5 bases, leaving 10 bases of the junction unmatched.

This sequence joins TRBV5-1 and TRBJ2-7; 8 bases line up with TRBD1. There are 15 residues in the CDR3. CDR1 is SGHRS and CDR2 is YFSETQ in the germline V gene. Trimming removed 3 bases from V and 3 bases from J; junction bases left unmatched: 8. Here the CDR3 DNA reads TGCGCCAGCAGCTCGGGGGCGACAGGGGTCTACGAGCAGTACTTC. Its translation is CASSSGATGVYEQYF.

In this sample, this clonotype turned up a few times. This chain links TRBV5-1 with TRBJ2-3; possible D gene TRBD2, 6 bases. V was trimmed by 5 bases and J by 1 base, leaving 14 bases between them. The CDR3 runs 15 residues. Looked up from germline, CDR1 is SGHRS and CDR2 is YFSETQ. Here the CDR3 DNA reads TGCGCCAGCAGTCGCGGGGAGCAGGGCACAGATACGCAGTATTTT. Translating it yields CASSRGEQGTDTQYF.

The chain carries TRBV5-1 and TRBJ1-2, with 7 bases matching TRBD1. V lost 5 bases to trimming and J lost 4 bases; unmatched junction nucleotides: 8. The CDR3 spans 14 residues. Per the germline V gene, CDR1 is SGHRS and CDR2 is YFSETQ. The chain's CDR3 is CASSLGTAVYGYTF. In DNA form, the CDR3 reads TGCGCCAGCAGTTTAGGGACAGCAGTCTATGGCTACACCTTC. The variable domain in full, with the rest retrieved from reference TRBV5-1 and TRBJ1-2, is KAGVTQTPRYLIKTRGQQVTLSCSPISGHRSVSWYQQTPGQGLQFLFEYFSETQRNKGNFPGRFSGRQFSNSRSEMNVSTLELGDSALYLCASSLGTAVYGYTFGSGTRLTVV.

This chain links TRBV28 with TRBJ2-3; 10 bases line up with TRBD2. The CDR3 consists of 16 residues. V lost 3 bases to trimming and J lost 1 base; unmatched junction nucleotides: 4. In germline, CDR1 is MDHEN, CDR2 SYDVKM. CDR3 protein: CASSFFGTSGTDTQYF. CDR3 coding DNA: TGTGCCAGCAGTTTTTTTGGGACTAGCGGCACAGATACGCAGTATTTT.

The gene calls are TRBV5-1 and TRBJ1-5, with D uncertain. The CDR3 sequence is 13 residues long. The germline gives CDR1 SGHRS, CDR2 YFSETQ. Deletions cut 2 bases from V and 1 base from J, with 4 bases between. The CDR3: CASSLKSNQPQHF. The CDR3 region has the DNA TGCGCCAGCAGCTTAAAAAGCAATCAGCCCCAGCATTTT.

This chain joins TRBV2 and TRBJ2-7, with D perhaps matching TRBD2 (5 bases). Germline CDR1 SNHLY, CDR2 FYNNEI. The length of the CDR3 is 13 residues. V lost 5 bases, J lost 3 bases, and 11 bases lay in between. The CDR3 reads CASSPGLYYEQYV. CDR3 sequence (DNA): TGTGCCAGCAGTCCCGGACTCTACTACGAGCAGTACGTC.

In its sample, this clonotype was seen many times. V and J are TRBV7-9 and TRBJ2-1, with 7 bases matching TRBD1. The CDR3 is made up of 13 amino acids. The junction had 11 bases not matched to a gene; V was cut back by 5 bases and J by 13 bases. Germline CDR1 and CDR2: SEHNR and FQNEAQ (reference sequence). Here the CDR3 reads CASSTDRVGEQFF. CDR3 coding DNA: TGTGCCAGCAGCACCGACAGGGTGGGTGAACAGTTCTTC.

This clonotype was counted ten times or more. This sequence joins TRBV7-6 and TRBJ2-1; perhaps TRBD2 as D (6 bases). V lost 4 bases and J 7 bases, leaving 14 bases between the germline ends. This CDR3 spans 14 amino acids. Per germline, CDR1 SGHVS and CDR2 FNYEAQ. CDR3 in amino acids: CASSWTEGGNEQFF. CDR3 nucleotides: TGTGCCAGCAGCTGGACCGAGGGAGGAAATGAGCAGTTCTTC.

The sample holds one count of this clonotype. The V and J genes are TRBV29-1 and TRBJ2-7, with TRBD1 matching over 7 bases. After removal of 1 base from V and 5 bases from J, the junction contained 11 bases not matched to a gene. The CDR3 extends over 15 amino acids. From germline, CDR1 is SQVTM and CDR2 ANQGSEA. In DNA form, the CDR3 reads TGCAGCGTTGAAGGGGGTAGGGGGCTCGAGGACGAGCAGTACTTC. This encodes CSVEGGRGLEDEQYF.

The chain's CDR3 is CASGAGTTEAFF. In DNA form, the CDR3 reads TGTGCTAGTGGTGCCGGGACAACTGAAGCTTTCTTT. The rearrangement links TRBV12-5 to TRBJ1-1, with D possibly matching TRBD1 (6 bases). From germline, CDR1 is LGHNT and CDR2 FRNRAP. V lost 5 bases and J 5 bases, leaving 9 bases between the germline ends. This CDR3 has 12 amino acids. Drawing the rest from reference TRBV12-5 and TRBJ1-1, the complete variable domain is DARVTQTPRHKVTEMGQEVTMRCQPILGHNTVFWYRQTMMQGLELLAYFRNRAPLDDSGMPKDRFSAEMPDATLATLKIQPSEPRDSAVYFCASGAGTTEAFFGQGTRLTVV.

This clonotype was seen more than once but under ten times. CDR3 sequence (DNA): TGTGCCATAAAGGGGACAGGGAGGGGAGAGACCCAGTACTTC. This gives the protein CAIKGTGRGETQYF. V and J are TRBV10-3 and TRBJ2-5, with TRBD1 identical over 9 bases. V shed 9 bases and J 4 bases; nucleotides not matched to a gene: 9. This CDR3 is 14 amino acids long. Germline CDR1 is ENHRY and CDR2 is SYGVKD.

This clonotype was counted at least ten times. V and J are TRBV28 and TRBJ2-3; no clear D. Germline CDR1 reads MDHEN; CDR2 reads SYDVKM. V lost 5 bases to trimming and J lost 2 bases, with 2 bases between them. The CDR3 loop spans 11 amino acids. CDR3 sequence: CASSNTDTQYF. Written as DNA, the CDR3 is TGTGCCAGCAGTAACACAGATACGCAGTATTTT. The whole variable domain, remainder taken from reference TRBV28 and TRBJ2-3, is DVKVTQSSRYLVKRTGEKVFLECVQDMDHENMFWYRQDPGLGLRLIYFSYDVKMKEKGDIPEGYSVSREKKERFSLILESASTNQTSMYLCASSNTDTQYFGPGTRLTVL.

This clonotype appeared a few times. The chain carries TRBV19 and TRBJ2-1; 11 nucleotides align to TRBD1. Trimming removed 0 bases from V and 6 bases from J; junction bases left unmatched: 4. The V gene's germline CDR1 is LNHDA and CDR2 SQIVND (reference sequence). The CDR3 is 16 residues long. CDR3 in amino acids: CASSIDPGTGGNEQFF. CDR3 bases: TGTGCCAGTAGTATAGATCCCGGGACAGGGGGCAATGAGCAGTTCTTC. Filled out from reference TRBV19 and TRBJ2-1, the complete variable domain reads DGGITQSPKYLFRKEGQNVTLSCEQNLNHDAMYWYRQDPGQGLRLIYYSQIVNDFQKGDIAEGYSVSREKKESFPLTVTSAQKNPTAFYLCASSIDPGTGGNEQFFGPGTRLTVL.

The V and J genes are TRBV6-2 or TRBV6-3 and TRBJ2-3; 10 bases match TRBD2. V lost 2 bases, J lost 3 bases, and 8 bases stayed unmatched. This CDR3 spans 17 amino acids. The germline CDR1 and CDR2 sequences are MNHEY and SVGEGT. CDR3 nucleotide sequence: TGTGCCAGCAGTTACACGCCACTAGCGGGGTATACAGATACGCAGTATTTT. Its translation: CASSYTPLAGYTDTQYF.

This clonotype was picked up many times. The chain uses TRBV6-2 or TRBV6-3 and TRBJ2-3; TRBD1 is a possible D gene (7 bases). The germline V gene encodes CDR1 MNHEY and CDR2 SVGEGT. CDR3 length equals 15 residues. Trimming left V 8 bases short and J 1 base short, with 16 bases between. CDR3 sequence (DNA): TGTGCCAGCTGGAGGGGGCGCCGGGGCACAGATACGCAGTATTTT. Translating it yields CASWRGRRGTDTQYF.

This clonotype was observed a handful of times. The chain couples TRBV15 to TRBJ2-1; 13 bases match TRBD2. The CDR3 extends over 15 amino acids. Trimming at V came to 2 bases and at J to 12 bases, leaving 7 bases not matched to a gene. Germline lookup yields CDR1 LNHNV and CDR2 YYDKDF (reference sequence). The CDR3 is CATSRPGTSGALQFF. The CDR3 DNA reads TGTGCCACCAGCAGACCCGGGACTAGCGGGGCTCTGCAGTTCTTC.

This chain joins TRBV9 and TRBJ1-2; no definite D call. The V end was cut by 7 bases, the J end by 3 bases, with 13 bases between. There are 13 residues in the CDR3. CDR1 and CDR2 from the germline V gene are SGDLS and YYNGEE. The chain's CDR3 is CASGPGVYYGYTF. The DNA for the CDR3 is TGTGCCAGCGGCCCCGGGGTTTACTATGGCTACACCTTC.